One sample yielded the 23 T cell receptor beta chains listed below, sequenced in a study of technical replicates of blood from a handful of donors. Assay used: immunoSEQ multiplex PCR; TCRdb lists only in-frame clones, some missing. The sample shows 75,000 to 90,000 clones, around 96% of them seen only once. Sequencing was carried out using T cells isolated from PBMCs. Receptors originate from a human donor in good health.

The V and J genes are TRBV28 and TRBJ1-4; TRBD1 might be the D (6 bases). The V end lost 8 bases, the J end lost 1 base, and 8 bases lay between the germline ends. In germline, CDR1 is MDHEN, CDR2 SYDVKM. The CDR3 sequence is 13 residues long. The DNA for the CDR3 is TGTGCCAGCTCGACAGGAACTAATGAAAAACTGTTTTTT. It translates to CASSTGTNEKLFF.

V gene TRBV9 combines with J gene TRBJ2-6; the match to TRBD1 covers 10 bases. The V segment lost 0 bases and the J segment 0 bases; nucleotides outside the gene matches: 6. The CDR3 length is 19 residues. The germline gives CDR1 SGDLS, CDR2 YYNGEE. The CDR3 bases are TGTGCCAGCAGCGTAGCTACTAGGACAGGGGGCTCTGGGGCCAACGTCCTGACTTTC. This codes for CASSVATRTGGSGANVLTF.

This chain joins TRBV9 and TRBJ1-2, with 7 nucleotides matching TRBD1. V trimming: 6 bases; J trimming: 7 bases; junction bases outside the gene matches: 9. Germline CDR1 reads SGDLS; CDR2 reads YYNGEE. This CDR3 region has 13 residues. The CDR3 protein is CASTGGHRGGYTF. In DNA, the CDR3 is TGTGCCAGCACTGGGGGGCACAGGGGTGGCTACACCTTC.

The genes are TRBV11-2 and TRBJ1-4, with TRBD1 matching over 11 bases. CDR1 and CDR2 (germline): SGHAT, FQNNGV. The V segment lost 6 bases and the J segment 8 bases; nucleotides outside the gene matches: 8. This CDR3 spans 15 amino acids. The CDR3 region has the DNA TGTGCCAGCAGGTCCGGACAGGGGGCTCACGAAAAACTGTTTTTT. Residues: CASRSGQGAHEKLFF.

This clone was detected only once. The chain carries TRBV11-2 and TRBJ1-2; D not resolved. The CDR3 sequence is 16 residues long. Germline CDR1 reads SGHAT; CDR2 reads FQNNGV. Trimming took off 1 base at V and 1 base at J, with 13 bases between the two ends. CDR3 nucleotide sequence: TGTGCCAGCAGCTTAGTTGCGGGATTCATTAACTATGGCTACACCTTC. Translated, it gives CASSLVAGFINYGYTF.

The chain employs TRBV5-1 and TRBJ1-2, with D perhaps matching TRBD1 (6 bases). Trimming removed 3 bases at V and 7 bases at J, with 13 bases between. The CDR3 totals 13 residues. In germline, CDR1 is SGHRS, CDR2 YFSETQ. The CDR3 DNA follows: TGCGCCAGCAGCTCTACAGGGTATAGTGGCTACACCTTC. It encodes CASSSTGYSGYTF.

The chain combines TRBV4-3 with TRBJ2-2; tentatively, D is TRBD1 (5 bases). Germline V gene lookup returns CDR1 LGHNA and CDR2 YSLEER. The CDR3 spans 15 residues. Trimming stripped 4 bases from V and 3 bases from J, with 12 bases between. CDR3 sequence: CASSPEGVDTGELFF. The DNA of the CDR3 is TGCGCCAGCAGCCCGGAAGGGGTAGACACCGGGGAGCTGTTTTTT.

The V and J genes are TRBV4-3 and TRBJ1-2, with D uncertain. The CDR3 extends over 14 amino acids. Germline assignment: CDR1 LGHNA and CDR2 YSLEER. V shed 6 bases and J shed 0 bases, with 11 bases lying between them. The CDR3 protein is CASRLSEANYGYTF. CDR3 nucleotide sequence: TGCGCCAGCAGATTAAGCGAAGCTAACTATGGCTACACCTTC.

This clone was picked up one time. The V call is TRBV4-2, the J call TRBJ2-5; D is possibly TRBD1 (6 bases). The CDR3 contains 14 residues. The V gene's germline CDR1 is LGHNA and CDR2 YNFKEQ. Trimming pared 0 bases from V and 3 bases from J, leaving 8 bases between. Here the CDR3 reads CASSQEYREETQYF. CDR3 nucleotide sequence: TGTGCCAGCAGCCAAGAGTACAGGGAAGAGACCCAGTACTTC.

The chain employs TRBV28 and TRBJ2-3, with a tentative D call TRBD2 (6 bases). The ends were cut back, 8 bases at V and 1 base at J, with 16 bases in the middle. The germline gives CDR1 MDHEN, CDR2 SYDVKM. CDR3 length: 15 residues. The DNA of the CDR3 is TGTGCCAGCTCCCTTTCGGGAGTGGGCACAGATACGCAGTATTTT. Translating gives CASSLSGVGTDTQYF. Variable domain in full (rest from reference TRBV28 and TRBJ2-3): DVKVTQSSRYLVKRTGEKVFLECVQDMDHENMFWYRQDPGLGLRLIYFSYDVKMKEKGDIPEGYSVSREKKERFSLILESASTNQTSMYLCASSLSGVGTDTQYFGPGTRLTVL.

V and J are TRBV6-5 and TRBJ2-7; 8 bases match TRBD2. The CDR3 runs 15 residues. The V gene's germline CDR1 is MNHEY and CDR2 SVGAGI. Trimming at V came to 8 bases and at J to 2 bases, leaving 11 bases not matched to a gene. For the CDR3, the DNA is TGTGCCAGCGGGATAGCGGGACCACCTACCTACGAGCAGTACTTC. Amino acids: CASGIAGPPTYEQYF.

The gene calls are TRBV25-1 and TRBJ2-2; no reliable D call. Germline CDR1 is MGHDK and CDR2 is SYGVNS. The CDR3 is 14 residues long. Deletions cut 0 bases from V and 5 bases from J, with 7 bases between. Here the CDR3 reads CASSEYVETGELFF. CDR3 bases: TGTGCCAGCAGTGAATACGTGGAGACCGGGGAGCTGTTTTTT.

The genes are TRBV15 and TRBJ2-2; D might be TRBD2 (6 bases). V was pared by 3 bases and J by 8 bases, with 7 bases between. The CDR3 has 12 residues. The germline gives CDR1 LNHNV, CDR2 YYDKDF (reference sequence). This CDR3 is CATSRGGGELFF. The CDR3 DNA reads as TGTGCCACCAGCAGGGGAGGTGGGGAGCTGTTTTTT. The full variable domain, its missing parts supplied by reference TRBV15 and TRBJ2-2, is DAMVIQNPRYQVTQFGKPVTLSCSQTLNHNVMYWYQQKSSQAPKLLFHYYDKDFNNEADTPDNFQSRRPNTSFCFLDIRSPGLGDTAMYLCATSRGGGELFFGEGSRLTVL.

The J gene is TRBJ2-5, the V gene TRBV6-4; the D gene is possibly TRBD1 (5 bases). CDR3 length equals 15 residues. Germline V lookup: CDR1 MRHNA, CDR2 SNTAGT. Trimming shortened V by 0 bases and J by 5 bases, and 13 bases separated the two germline ends. The CDR3 here is CASSDSSGYRETQYF. The CDR3, as DNA: TGTGCCAGCAGTGACTCCTCAGGGTACCGGGAGACCCAGTACTTC.

The chain has TRBV18 and TRBJ2-1; 13 bases match TRBD2. This CDR3 comprises 17 residues. J was trimmed by 3 bases and V by 4 bases; bases with no gene match: 6. The V gene's germline CDR1 is KGHSH and CDR2 LQKENI. Here the CDR3 DNA reads TGTGCCAGCTCACACCGGACTAGCGGGAGCAGCTACAATGAGCAGTTCTTC. This gives the protein CASSHRTSGSSYNEQFF.

The rearrangement links TRBV28 to TRBJ1-3; possibly TRBD1 for D (5 bases). This CDR3 has 12 residues. CDR1 is MDHEN, CDR2 SYDVKM, per germline. V lost 6 bases, J lost 3 bases, and 6 bases lay in between. The CDR3 loop is CASRTVGNTIYF. For the CDR3, the DNA is TGTGCCAGCAGGACAGTTGGAAACACCATATATTTT.

The table lists this clone with a count of one. The rearrangement joins TRBV18 to TRBJ1-2, with 8 positions matching TRBD1. The CDR3 is 14 residues long. Losses at the gene ends were 6 bases for V and 4 bases for J; bases not matched to a gene: 7. CDR1 is KGHSH, CDR2 LQKENI, per germline. CDR3 in amino acids: CASSADRGGYGYTF. The CDR3 coding sequence is TGTGCCAGCTCCGCAGACAGGGGAGGCTATGGCTACACCTTC. The full variable domain, rest sourced from reference TRBV18 and TRBJ1-2, is NAGVMQNPRHLVRRRGQEARLRCSPMKGHSHVYWYRQLPEEGLKFMVYLQKENIIDESGMPKERFSAEFPKEGPSILRIQQVVRGDSAAYFCASSADRGGYGYTFGSGTRLTVV.

V is TRBV9 and J is TRBJ1-1; 8 bases line up with TRBD1. Germline CDR1 and CDR2: SGDLS and YYNGEE. The CDR3 spans 16 residues. V was clipped by 4 bases and J by 4 bases; unmatched bases: 12. The CDR3 sequence is CASSLGQDYRGTEAFF. The CDR3 bases are TGTGCCAGCAGCCTGGGACAGGACTATAGGGGCACTGAAGCTTTCTTT.

The J gene is TRBJ2-1, the V gene TRBV12-5; TRBD1 might be the D (5 bases). V lost 5 bases, J lost 0 bases, and 11 bases lay in between. This CDR3 has 15 amino acids. Per the germline V gene, CDR1 is LGHNT and CDR2 is FRNRAP. CDR3 in DNA: TGTGCTAGTGGTGAGGACAAGGGCTCCTACAATGAGCAGTTCTTC. It specifies CASGEDKGSYNEQFF.

V is TRBV6-5 and J is TRBJ2-2; 9 bases fit TRBD1. The CDR3 sequence is 16 residues long. V trimming: 2 bases; J trimming: 1 base; junction bases outside the gene matches: 2. Germline loops: CDR1 MNHEY, CDR2 SVGAGI. CDR3 sequence: CASSYKGQGNTGELFF. The CDR3 bases are TGTGCCAGCAGTTACAAGGGACAGGGGAACACCGGGGAGCTGTTTTTT.

The chain carries TRBV6-5 and TRBJ1-2; D gene ambiguous. CDR1 and CDR2 (germline): MNHEY, SVGAGI. CDR3 length: 14 residues. Trimming took 4 bases from V and 5 from J, leaving 14 bases between them. CDR3 DNA sequence: TGTGCCAGCAGTTCTCCGAGGGCCCTGTATGGCTACACCTTC. Translated: CASSSPRALYGYTF.

This clone was recorded once. The genes are TRBV11-2 and TRBJ2-2; 11 bases match TRBD2. The CDR3 sequence is 18 residues long. With 7 bases clipped from V and 5 bases from J, the junction kept 15 bases outside the gene matches. Germline assignment: CDR1 SGHAT and CDR2 FQNNGV. CDR3 loop: CASNLVGLGTSGTGELFF. CDR3 DNA sequence: TGTGCCAGCAACCTTGTGGGGTTGGGGACTAGCGGAACCGGGGAGCTGTTTTTT.

The rearrangement links TRBV12-5 to TRBJ1-2, with D perhaps TRBD1 (5 bases). Between the trimmed V and J ends, which lost 4 bases and 4 bases, there was a span of 7 bases. This CDR3 has 12 amino acids. CDR1 and CDR2 (germline): LGHNT, FRNRAP. The DNA for the CDR3 is TGTGCTAGTGGTTCTGACAGCTATGGCTACACCTTC. This codes for CASGSDSYGYTF.